The rows below give T cell receptor beta chains drawn from one sample of a study of shared clonotypes between healthy human individuals. The data were produced by immunoSEQ multiplex PCR, yet TCRdb's version contains in-frame clones alone and is incomplete. Of 2 million to 2.5 million clones in the sample, roughly 94% were seen once. The source material was naive CD4+ T cells sorted from blood. These receptors were obtained from a man in his late teens or twenties in good health. The CDR3 runs from the conserved cysteine through the conserved F or W. Each record gives: V gene, D gene, J gene, clone size, CDR3 protein, CDR3 DNA. D genes are given only for firm matches. A clone size is listed for some rows: how often the clone was seen (once, few, many), or a class if it is expanded.

v_gene: TRBV2; d_gene: .; j_gene: TRBJ1-2; abundance: .; CDR3aa: CASSEGAARGYTF; CDR3nt: TGTGCCAGCAGTGAGGGGGCAGCGAGGGGCTACACCTTC
v_gene: TRBV2; d_gene: .; j_gene: TRBJ1-2; abundance: .; CDR3aa: CASNQQTLYGYTF; CDR3nt: TGTGCCAGCAATCAACAGACCCTCTATGGCTACACCTTC
v_gene: TRBV5-1; d_gene: TRBD1; j_gene: TRBJ2-1; abundance: .; CDR3aa: CASSLTTTGVPEQFF; CDR3nt: TGCGCCAGCAGCTTGACTACAACAGGGGTCCCTGAGCAGTTCTTC
v_gene: TRBV4-1; d_gene: .; j_gene: TRBJ2-6; abundance: .; CDR3aa: CASGPPVSAGANVLTF; CDR3nt: TGCGCCAGCGGACCTCCGGTCTCGGCAGGGGCCAACGTCCTGACTTTC
v_gene: TRBV9; d_gene: TRBD1; j_gene: TRBJ1-1; abundance: .; CDR3aa: CASRPGTGFMNTEAFF; CDR3nt: TGTGCCAGCAGACCCGGGACAGGCTTTATGAACACTGAAGCTTTCTTT
v_gene: TRBV10-2; d_gene: TRBD1; j_gene: TRBJ1-1; abundance: .; CDR3aa: CASSERKTTGGITEAFF; CDR3nt: TGCGCCAGCAGTGAGCGCAAAACGACAGGGGGGATTACTGAAGCTTTCTTT
v_gene: TRBV4-1; d_gene: .; j_gene: TRBJ2-7; abundance: .; CDR3aa: CASSQDPGLDEQYF; CDR3nt: TGCGCCAGCAGCCAAGATCCAGGACTTGACGAGCAGTACTTC
v_gene: TRBV9; d_gene: TRBD2; j_gene: TRBJ2-7; abundance: .; CDR3aa: CASSVTSGSLYEQYF; CDR3nt: TGTGCCAGCAGCGTAACCAGCGGGAGTCTCTACGAGCAGTACTTC
v_gene: TRBV19; d_gene: TRBD2; j_gene: TRBJ2-2; abundance: .; CDR3aa: CASSAGLAGGTGELFF; CDR3nt: TGTGCCAGTAGTGCGGGACTAGCGGGAGGCACCGGGGAGCTGTTTTTT
v_gene: TRBV7-2; d_gene: TRBD2; j_gene: TRBJ2-5; abundance: .; CDR3aa: CASSLVGTSGYQETQYF; CDR3nt: TGTGCCAGCAGCTTAGTGGGGACTAGCGGCTACCAAGAGACCCAGTACTTC
v_gene: TRBV7-9; d_gene: TRBD2; j_gene: TRBJ2-5; abundance: .; CDR3aa: CASSLELLAGVETQYF; CDR3nt: TGTGCCAGCAGCTTAGAATTGCTAGCGGGAGTGGAGACCCAGTACTTC
v_gene: TRBV5-6; d_gene: .; j_gene: TRBJ2-7; abundance: once; CDR3aa: CASSGYGSVYEQYF; CDR3nt: TGTGCCAGCAGCGGGTATGGGTCGGTCTACGAGCAGTACTTC
v_gene: TRBV28; d_gene: TRBD1; j_gene: TRBJ2-5; abundance: .; CDR3aa: CASSLPRQGMRETQYF; CDR3nt: TGTGCCAGCAGTTTACCTCGACAGGGGATGCGAGAGACCCAGTACTTC